Sequencing of this T cell receptor beta chain was carried out in a study of PD-1 blockade in mismatch repair-deficient tumors. CDR3 length: 14 residues. Germline assignment: CDR1 ENHRY and CDR2 SYGVKD. The junction had 4 bases not matched to a gene; V was cut back by 5 bases and J by 6 bases. Study-wide results and caveats: Tumor-resident clones, often absent from pretreatment blood, expanded after pembrolizumab and then contracted.

Mismatch repair deficiency was confirmed in all patients, by PCR or immunohistochemistry. Of note for this clone: Antigen: not known.

Sequenced by immunoSEQ multiplex PCR; TCRdb stores in-frame clones only, minus some. Of about 63,000 clones in the sample, about 91% were seen once. The sequencing here drew on peripheral blood, taken 52 weeks after starting pembrolizumab. This clonotype was sampled from an adult with mismatch repair-deficient cancer. V and J are TRBV10-3 and TRBJ2-3; 11 positions match TRBD1. CDR3 loop: CAISPGQGGDTQYF. The DNA for the CDR3 is TGTGCCATCAGTCCGGGACAGGGGGGTGATACGCAGTATTTT.